This is a list of T cell receptor beta chains from one sample in a study of T cell therapy after organ transplantation. No antigen has been assigned to these receptors. Profiled with immunoSEQ multiplex PCR; TCRdb holds only in-frame clones, not every one. This sample has about 48,000 clones, with roughly 93% found just once. Sequencing was performed on CD8+ T cells from blood, taken before autologous CMV-specific T cell therapy. The receptor source for this set is a human patient who had received a solid organ transplant and had CMV disease. Each CDR3 is given with its conserved first and last residue. D genes are given only for firm matches. Expanded clones get a size class; other rows say once, few or many, or leave the size out.

D	V	size	J	CDR3	DNA
.	TRBV27	.	TRBJ1-6	CASSTGTTVGSSPLHF	TGTGCCAGCAGTACTGGGACAACGGTAGGCTCATCACCCCTCCACTTT
.	TRBV25-1	once	TRBJ2-1	CASSSQGPSYNEQFF	TGTGCCAGCAGTTCACAGGGCCCCTCCTACAATGAGCAGTTCTTC
.	TRBV5-1	once	TRBJ2-7	CASSLVEGSDEQYF	TGCGCCAGCAGCTTGGTTGAGGGTAGTGACGAGCAGTACTTC
.	TRBV27	.	TRBJ2-5	CARGRISIGGTPSGETQYF	TGTGCCAGGGGAAGAATCTCAATCGGGGGGACACCGTCGGGAGAGACCCAGTACTTC
.	TRBV7-9	.	TRBJ1-3	CASTFIQRGTIYF	TGTGCCAGCACCTTTATCCAACGGGGCACCATATATTTT
TRBD2	TRBV5-4	.	TRBJ2-7	CASSLNPTSGSSYEQYF	TGTGCCAGCAGCTTGAACCCTACTAGCGGGAGCTCCTACGAGCAGTACTTC
TRBD1	TRBV5-6	.	TRBJ1-2	CASSWGTAPYGYTF	TGTGCCAGCAGCTGGGGGACAGCCCCTTATGGCTACACCTTC
.	TRBV5-1	.	TRBJ1-1	CASSGGSRGTEAFF	TGCGCCAGCAGCGGCGGTAGCCGCGGGACTGAAGCTTTCTTT
.	TRBV11-2	.	TRBJ1-5	CASSLDIGLGQPQHF	TGTGCCAGCAGCTTAGATATCGGGTTGGGTCAGCCCCAGCATTTT
.	TRBV19	.	TRBJ2-1	CASSSTSYNEQFF	TGTGCCAGTAGTTCGACCTCCTACAATGAGCAGTTCTTC
.	TRBV19	.	TRBJ2-3	CASRGGTQYF	TGTGCCAGTAGGGGAGGTACGCAGTATTTT
.	TRBV6-5	.	TRBJ1-1	CASSYSDLNTEAFF	TGTGCCAGCAGTTACTCGGACCTGAACACTGAAGCTTTCTTT
.	TRBV19	.	TRBJ1-1	CASSIARLNEAFF	TGTGCCAGTAGTATCGCGAGGCTTAATGAAGCTTTCTTT
TRBD1	TRBV29-1	.	TRBJ2-7	CSVEGQFTYEQYF	TGCAGCGTTGAGGGACAGTTCACCTACGAGCAGTACTTC
.	TRBV7-9	.	TRBJ1-1	CASSLVVKTNTEAFF	TGTGCCAGCAGCTTAGTAGTGAAAACGAACACTGAAGCTTTCTTT
.	TRBV9	.	TRBJ1-6	CASSVEGSSYNSPLHF	TGTGCCAGCAGCGTAGAGGGCAGCTCCTATAATTCACCCCTCCACTTT
.	TRBV4-1	few	TRBJ1-1	CASSQDGAGPEAFF	TGCGCCAGCAGCCAAGATGGGGCAGGGCCTGAAGCTTTCTTT
TRBD1	TRBV6-5	.	TRBJ2-2	CASSWTGGDTGELFF	TGTGCCAGCAGTTGGACAGGGGGCGACACCGGGGAGCTGTTTTTT
.	TRBV19	.	TRBJ1-5	CASTDTTHPHQPQHF	TGTGCCAGTACAGACACTACACACCCTCATCAGCCCCAGCATTTT
.	TRBV6-5	.	TRBJ1-1	CASSYSGHMNTEAFF	TGTGCCAGCAGTTACTCCGGGCACATGAACACTGAAGCTTTCTTT
TRBD2	TRBV6-6	once	TRBJ2-1	CASSYSASGLNNEQFF	TGTGCCAGCAGTTACTCTGCTAGCGGACTAAACAATGAGCAGTTCTTC
.	TRBV5-6	.	TRBJ2-4	CASSLDPAGGNIQYF	TGTGCCAGCAGCTTGGACCCGGCAGGCGGTAACATTCAGTACTTC